The clone carrying this T cell receptor beta chain was found a few times. Its antigen is currently unknown. Libraries were prepared by immunoSEQ multiplex PCR; TCRdb keeps only in-frame clonotypes and omits some of them. The sample holds 8,100 or so clones, 74% seen once. These data are taken from a study of chemoradiotherapy in HPV16-positive cancers. Study results and limitations: Candidate HPV-specific clones and E7-related TCR motifs grew in tumor during treatment.

The sequence was collected from a human donor with HPV-associated anogenital cancer. The specimen was tumor tissue, collected from a patient who underwent chemoradiotherapy.

The CDR3 spells CASSGDREGEQYF. CDR3 nucleotide sequence: TGCGCCAGCAGCGGGGACAGGGAAGGTGAGCAGTACTTC. The chain is built from TRBV5-1 and TRBJ2-7; 9 positions agree with TRBD1. CDR3 length: 13 amino acids. Germline V gene lookup returns CDR1 SGHRS and CDR2 YFSETQ. The junction had 6 bases not matched to a gene; V was cut back by 4 bases and J by 7 bases.